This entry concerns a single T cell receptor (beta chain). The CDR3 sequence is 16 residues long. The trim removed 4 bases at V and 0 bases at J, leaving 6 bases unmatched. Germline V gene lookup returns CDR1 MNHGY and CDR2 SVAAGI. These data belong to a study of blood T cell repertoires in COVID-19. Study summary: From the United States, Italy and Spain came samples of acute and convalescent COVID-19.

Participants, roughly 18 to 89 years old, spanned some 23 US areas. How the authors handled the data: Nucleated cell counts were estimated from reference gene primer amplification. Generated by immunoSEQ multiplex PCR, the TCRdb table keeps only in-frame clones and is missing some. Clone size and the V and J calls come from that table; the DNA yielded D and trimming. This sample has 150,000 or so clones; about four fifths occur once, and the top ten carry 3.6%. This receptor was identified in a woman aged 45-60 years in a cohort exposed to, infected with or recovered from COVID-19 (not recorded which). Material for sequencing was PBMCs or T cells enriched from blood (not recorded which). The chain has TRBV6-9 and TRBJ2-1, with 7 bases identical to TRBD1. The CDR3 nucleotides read TGTGCCAGCAGTTCATCAGACAGGGTCTCCTACAATGAGCAGTTCTTC. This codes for CASSSSDRVSYNEQFF.